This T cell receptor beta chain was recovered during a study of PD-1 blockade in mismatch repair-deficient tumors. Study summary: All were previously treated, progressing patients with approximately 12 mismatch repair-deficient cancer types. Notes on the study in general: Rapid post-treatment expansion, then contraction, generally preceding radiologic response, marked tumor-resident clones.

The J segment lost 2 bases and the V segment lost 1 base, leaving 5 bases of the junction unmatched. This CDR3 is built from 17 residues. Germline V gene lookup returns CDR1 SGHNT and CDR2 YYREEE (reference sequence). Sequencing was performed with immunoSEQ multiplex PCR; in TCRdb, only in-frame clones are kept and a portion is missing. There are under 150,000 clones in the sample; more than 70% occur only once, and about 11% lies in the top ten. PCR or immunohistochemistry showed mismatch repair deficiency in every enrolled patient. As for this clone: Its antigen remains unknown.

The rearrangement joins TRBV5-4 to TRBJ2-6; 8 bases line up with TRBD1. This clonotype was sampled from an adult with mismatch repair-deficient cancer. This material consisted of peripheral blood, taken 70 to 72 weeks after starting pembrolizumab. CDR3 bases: TGTGCCAGCAGCTTGCCAGGGGGCGTTCCTGGGGCCAACGTCCTGACTTTC. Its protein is CASSLPGGVPGANVLTF.